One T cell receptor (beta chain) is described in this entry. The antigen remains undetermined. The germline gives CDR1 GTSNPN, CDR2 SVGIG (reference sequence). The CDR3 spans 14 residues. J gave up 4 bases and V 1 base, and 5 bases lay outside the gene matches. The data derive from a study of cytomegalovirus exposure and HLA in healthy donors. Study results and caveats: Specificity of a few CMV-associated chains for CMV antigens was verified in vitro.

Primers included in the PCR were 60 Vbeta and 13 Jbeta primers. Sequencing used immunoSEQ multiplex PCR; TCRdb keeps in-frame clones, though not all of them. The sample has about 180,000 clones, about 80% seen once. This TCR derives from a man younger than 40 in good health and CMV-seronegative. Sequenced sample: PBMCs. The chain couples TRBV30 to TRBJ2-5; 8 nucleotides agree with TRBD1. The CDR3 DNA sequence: TGTGCCTGGAGTGCTGACAGGGGTTTAGAGACCCAGTACTTC. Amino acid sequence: CAWSADRGLETQYF.